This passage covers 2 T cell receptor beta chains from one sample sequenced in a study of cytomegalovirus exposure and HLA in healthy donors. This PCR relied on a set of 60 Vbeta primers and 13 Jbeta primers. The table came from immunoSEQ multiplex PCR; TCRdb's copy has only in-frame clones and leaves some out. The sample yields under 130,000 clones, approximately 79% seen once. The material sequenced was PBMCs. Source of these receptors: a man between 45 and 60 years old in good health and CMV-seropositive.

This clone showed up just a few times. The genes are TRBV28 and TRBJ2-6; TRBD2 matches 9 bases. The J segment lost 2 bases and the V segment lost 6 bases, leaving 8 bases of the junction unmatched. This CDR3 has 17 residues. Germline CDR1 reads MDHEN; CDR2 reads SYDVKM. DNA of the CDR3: TGTGCCAGCAGCCCGAGCGGGAGGATGACTGGGGCCAACGTCCTGACTTTC. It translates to CASSPSGRMTGANVLTF. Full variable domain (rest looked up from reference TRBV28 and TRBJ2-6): DVKVTQSSRYLVKRTGEKVFLECVQDMDHENMFWYRQDPGLGLRLIYFSYDVKMKEKGDIPEGYSVSREKKERFSLILESASTNQTSMYLCASSPSGRMTGANVLTFGAGSRLTVL.

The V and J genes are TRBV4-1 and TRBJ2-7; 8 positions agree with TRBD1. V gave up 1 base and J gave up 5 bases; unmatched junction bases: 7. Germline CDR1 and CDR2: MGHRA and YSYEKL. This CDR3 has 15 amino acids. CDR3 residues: CASSQGFQGADEQYF. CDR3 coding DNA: TGCGCCAGCAGCCAAGGGTTTCAGGGGGCGGACGAGCAGTACTTC.